Listed here are 13 T cell receptor beta chains from one sample, sequenced in a study of T cells in Graves' hyperthyroidism and ophthalmopathy. Amplified regions were TCR beta CDR3 sequences from RNA transcripts. The study used the HTBI primer set for a first-round RT-PCR of the TCR CDR3. TCRdb re-called the multiplex PCR reads with MiXCR, one entry per CDR3 protein. The data hold around 350,000 distinct CDR3 sequences, with approximately 25% observed a single time. Sequencing was performed on blood. The origin of the receptors is a man between 45 and 60 years old with Graves' hyperthyroidism.

The chain links TRBV27 to TRBJ2-2, with D tentatively TRBD1 (6 bases). With 0 bases removed from V and 0 bases from J, the gap between germline ends came to 17 bases. The germline V gene has CDR1 MNHEY and CDR2 SMNVEV (reference sequence). CDR3 length: 19 amino acids. CDR3 region: CASSLSPPTGFANTGELFF. CDR3 nucleotides: TGTGCCAGCAGTTTATCCCCTCCCACAGGGTTCGCGAACACCGGGGAGCTGTTTTTT.

Many counts were recorded for this clonotype. The gene calls are TRBV6-1 and TRBJ2-7, with 10 bases that match TRBD1. Trimming cost V 8 bases and J 4 bases; bases outside gene matches: 8. The length of the CDR3 is 14 residues. Germline CDR1 and CDR2: MNHNS and SASEGT. CDR3 DNA: TGTGCCAGCGGACTTGTGGGACAGGGGTACGAGCAGTACTTC. Amino acids: CASGLVGQGYEQYF.

The CDR3 DNA sequence: TGTGCCAGCAGTAGCCCTTCTCGACTAGCGGCGACTATAAACAATGAGCAGTTCTTC. Protein product: CASSSPSRLAATINNEQFF. The chain couples TRBV6-1 to TRBJ2-1; 9 bases are shared with TRBD2. The CDR3 spans 19 residues. Losses at the gene ends were 5 bases for V and 5 bases for J; bases not matched to a gene: 19. The V gene's germline CDR1 is MNHNS and CDR2 SASEGT.

This chain links TRBV28 with TRBJ2-2, with D perhaps given as TRBD1 or TRBD2 (5 bases each). The V end was cut by 5 bases, the J end by 0 bases, with 13 bases between. The CDR3 is 16 amino acids. Per the germline V gene, CDR1 is MDHEN and CDR2 is SYDVKM. CDR3 sequence reads: CASSPTGTPNTGELFF. CDR3 nucleotide sequence: TGTGCCAGCAGTCCCACTGGGACCCCGAACACCGGGGAGCTGTTTTTT.

This chain uses TRBV12-5 with TRBJ2-2; D call uncertain. Germline V gene data show CDR1 as LGHNT and CDR2 as FRNRAP. This CDR3 is built from 14 residues. The germline V and J ends were trimmed by 6 bases and 7 bases, with 15 bases remaining between them. The CDR3 loop is CASGSVVGIGELFF. The CDR3 DNA is TGTGCTAGTGGATCTGTTGTGGGGATCGGGGAGCTGTTTTTT.

This sequence joins TRBV2 and TRBJ2-5; D gene uncertain. CDR1 and CDR2 (germline): SNHLY, FYNNEI. The CDR3 runs to 13 residues. Trimming cost V 7 bases and J 5 bases, with 14 bases left between them. CDR3 protein: CASTVFSWETQYF. DNA of the CDR3: TGTGCCAGCACCGTATTTAGTTGGGAGACCCAGTACTTC.

The chain couples TRBV19 to TRBJ2-2, with D perhaps matching TRBD2 (5 bases). This CDR3 spans 12 amino acids. Germline V lookup: CDR1 LNHDA, CDR2 SQIVND (reference sequence). Trimming removed 10 bases at V and 5 bases at J, with 11 bases between. DNA of the CDR3: TGTGCCACCGATACTAGAACCGGGGAGCTGTTTTTT. Translated, it gives CATDTRTGELFF.

The chain couples TRBV27 to TRBJ2-1, with a weak D call TRBD1 (6 bases). Germline values: CDR1 MNHEY, CDR2 SMNVEV (reference sequence). V lost 5 bases to trimming and J lost 9 bases, with 20 bases between them. The CDR3 spans 15 residues. CDR3 protein: CASSRIRGGITEQFF. As DNA, the CDR3 is TGTGCCAGCAGTCGTATCAGGGGTGGCATTACTGAGCAGTTCTTC.

This clonotype showed up just a few times. This chain connects TRBV20-1 to TRBJ1-1; a weak D match, TRBD1 (6 bases). This CDR3 spans 13 amino acids. The V end was cut by 3 bases, the J end by 5 bases, with 13 bases between. Germline V gene data show CDR1 as DFQATT and CDR2 as SNEGSKA (reference sequence). CDR3 nucleotide sequence: TGCAGTGCTAGCGACCTGACAGGTACTGAAGCTTTCTTT. Protein: CSASDLTGTEAFF.

J is TRBJ1-1 and V is TRBV19; D gene ambiguous. This CDR3 region has 17 residues. CDR1 and CDR2 (germline): LNHDA, SQIVND (reference sequence). V dropped 3 bases and J dropped 4 bases, with 21 bases sitting between them. Here the CDR3 reads CASSISPLSEWSTEAFF. In nucleotides, the CDR3 is TGTGCCAGTAGTATTTCGCCCCTATCCGAATGGAGCACTGAAGCTTTCTTT.

This clonotype showed up just a few times. The V call is TRBV12-3 or TRBV12-4, the J call TRBJ1-1; D is perhaps TRBD1 (5 bases). Trimming took off 4 bases at V and 1 base at J, with 13 bases between the two ends. This CDR3 comprises 15 residues. This CDR3 reads CASSSRDGKNTEAFF. The CDR3 DNA sequence: TGTGCCAGCAGTTCCCGGGACGGAAAGAACACTGAAGCTTTCTTT.

The genes are TRBV11-2 and TRBJ2-6, with 7 bases matching TRBD1. Unmatched junction bases numbered 1, after V lost 8 bases and J lost 3 bases. There are 13 residues in the CDR3. Per germline, CDR1 SGHAT and CDR2 FQNNGV. This CDR3 reads CASPGGGANVLTF. The CDR3 bases are TGTGCCAGCCCAGGGGGTGGGGCCAACGTCCTGACTTTC. The whole variable domain, remainder taken from reference TRBV11-2 and TRBJ2-6, is EAGVAQSPRYKIIEKRQSVAFWCNPISGHATLYWYQQILGQGPKLLIQFQNNGVVDDSQLPKDRFSAERLKGVDSTLKIQPAKLEDSAVYLCASPGGGANVLTFGAGSRLTVL.

Only a few counts were recorded for this clonotype. This chain joins TRBV20-1 and TRBJ2-7; D remains ambiguous. V was clipped by 1 base and J by 3 bases, with 7 bases between them. The CDR3 extends over 12 amino acids. Germline values: CDR1 DFQATT, CDR2 SNEGSKA (reference sequence). CDR3 loop: CSARVANYEQYF. The CDR3 nucleotides are TGCAGTGCTAGAGTGGCCAACTACGAGCAGTACTTC.